Sequencing of this T cell receptor (beta chain) was carried out in a study of cytomegalovirus exposure and HLA in healthy donors. Regarding the study as a whole: In vitro checks showed that a few CMV-associated chains really do target CMV antigens. Most of the CMV-associated TCR beta chains (in a later analysis) appeared to be HLA-restricted. Cytomegalovirus status was reportedly diagnosed by the classifier with high specificity and sensitivity. Indistinguishable V segments such as TRBV6-2 and TRBV6-3 were excluded.

The CDR3 covers 17 residues. Germline CDR1 reads MGHRA; CDR2 reads YSYEKL. Trimming left V 0 bases short and J 0 bases short, with 11 bases between. This clone was observed a few times. Its matching antigen is unknown. The PCR ran on 60 Vbeta and 13 Jbeta primers. Using immunoSEQ multiplex PCR, the repertoire was profiled, and TCRdb retains in-frame clones only, with some absent. The sample lists approximately 150,000 clones; about 77% were seen once. The sequence was obtained from a man younger than 35 in good health and CMV-seropositive. The rearrangement uses TRBV4-1 and TRBJ1-4; D gene uncertain. Sequenced sample: PBMCs. CDR3 nucleotides: TGCGCCAGCAGCCAAGATGGCGGGATCACAACTAATGAAAAACTGTTTTTT. This sequence encodes CASSQDGGITTNEKLFF.